This entry describes one T cell receptor (beta chain). V lost 2 bases to trimming and J lost 3 bases, with 10 bases between them. CDR3 length equals 14 residues. Germline CDR1 and CDR2: ENHRY and SYGVKD. The data stem from a study of T cells in tumors after PD-1 blockade. Turning to the study itself: Either cemiplimab 350 mg every 2 weeks or pembrolizumab 200 mg every 3 weeks was given. Mean per blood sample: some 120,000 templates (roughly 22,000-257,772), about 40,000 unique clonotypes. Some patients also took daily vismodegib 150 mg during anti-PD-1 treatment.

Genomic DNA template from tumor biopsies or peripheral blood, 616 ng to 6,004 ng input. TCRdb's copy holds only in-frame clones and misses some; the assay was immunoSEQ multiplex PCR. The profile shows around 50,000 clones, more than 70% of them singletons. Sequences were derived from PBMCs, sampled before anti-PD-1 treatment. The clonotype originates from a human donor with basal cell carcinoma. This chain uses TRBV10-3 with TRBJ1-1; D gene ambiguous. CDR3 nucleotides: TGTGCCATCAGTGAGATCCTGTCGGACACTGAAGCTTTCTTT. This translates into CAISEILSDTEAFF.